This entry lists 15 T cell receptor beta chains sequenced from one sample in a study of blood T cells in healthy people across ages. A second PCR, run for about 7 to 11 cycles, used a sample-barcoded 5' primer plus a J-beta primer mix. MiXCR was run by TCRdb on the 5' RACE reads, yielding one entry per CDR3 protein. The table shows about 900,000 distinct CDR3 sequences, with 48% occurring only once. What was sequenced was blood. All receptors come from a man aged 25-45 years in good health.

The chain is built from TRBV2 and TRBJ2-7, with D possibly matching TRBD1 (5 bases). Germline V gene data show CDR1 as SNHLY and CDR2 as FYNNEI. This CDR3 spans 15 amino acids. Trimming took 3 bases from V and 0 from J, leaving 12 bases between them. DNA of the CDR3: TGTGCCAGCAGTGAGGGCCCAGGGCCCTCCTACGAGCAGTACTTC. Translation gives CASSEGPGPSYEQYF.

The V gene is TRBV7-2, the J gene TRBJ2-1, with 9 bases aligning to TRBD2. The CDR3 length is 16 residues. Losses at the gene ends were 1 base for V and 5 bases for J; bases not matched to a gene: 6. Germline lookup yields CDR1 SGHTA and CDR2 FQGNSA. CDR3 amino acids: CASSLDPLAGNNEQFF. The DNA of the CDR3 is TGTGCCAGCAGCTTAGATCCCCTAGCGGGGAACAATGAGCAGTTCTTC.

The genes are TRBV21-1 and TRBJ1-2; the D segment call TRBD1 is taken from the table without a DNA check. TRBV21-1 is a pseudogene segment. The CDR3 runs 13 residues. The CDR3 here is CASRQGTNYGYTF. CDR3 DNA: TGTGCCAGCAGACAGGGAACTAACTATGGCTACACCTTC.

This clonotype was detected only a few times. The chain combines TRBV24-1 with TRBJ2-3; D might be TRBD2 (5 bases). The CDR3 consists of 17 residues. CDR1 KGHDR and CDR2 SFDVKD come from the germline V gene. V lost 3 bases and J lost 2, with 17 bases in between. CDR3: CATSDRSRGILTDTQYF. For the CDR3, the DNA is TGTGCCACCAGTGATAGGTCCCGGGGAATACTCACAGATACGCAGTATTTT.

Comment on this clonotype: Being one base from a much bigger clone, this may be a read error. The rearrangement links TRBV5-1 to TRBJ2-5; D not certain. The CDR3 extends over 14 amino acids. CDR1 and CDR2 (germline): SGHRS, YFSETQ. As DNA, the CDR3 is TGCACCAGCAGCCCAGGAACTGTCGGAGAGACCCAGTACTTC. Protein product: CTSSPGTVGETQYF.

V and J are TRBV7-2 and TRBJ1-5, with unresolved D. V was shortened by 5 bases and J by 6 bases, with 14 bases between the two germline ends. This CDR3 contains 14 residues. Germline-derived CDR1 and CDR2 are SGHTA and FQGNSA. Here the CDR3 reads CASSRDINGQPQHF. CDR3 sequence (DNA): TGTGCCAGCAGCAGAGACATAAACGGTCAGCCCCAGCATTTT.

The chain employs TRBV6-5 and TRBJ1-1, with 7 positions matching TRBD1. This CDR3 has 14 residues. J was trimmed by 3 bases and V by 6 bases; bases with no gene match: 7. From germline, CDR1 is MNHEY and CDR2 SVGAGI. As DNA, the CDR3 is TGTGCCAGCAGCATAACAGGGGTGGACACTGAAGCTTTCTTT. The encoded protein is CASSITGVDTEAFF.

This chain connects TRBV2 to TRBJ1-2; 7 bases fit TRBD1. After removal of 6 bases from V and 4 bases from J, the junction contained 11 bases not matched to a gene. Germline CDR1 SNHLY, CDR2 FYNNEI. This CDR3 has 15 residues. CDR3 residues: CASSQGSQGFYGYTF. In nucleotides, the CDR3 is TGTGCCAGCAGCCAGGGGTCACAGGGGTTCTATGGCTACACCTTC.

The chain employs TRBV7-2 and TRBJ1-1; perhaps TRBD1 as D (6 bases). V lost 6 bases, J lost 6 bases, and 17 bases lay in between. This CDR3 region has 14 residues. Germline-derived CDR1 and CDR2 are SGHTA and FQGNSA. Written as DNA, the CDR3 is TGTGCCAGCAGGACCAGAACTGACAGGTCTGAAGCTTTCTTT. This sequence encodes CASRTRTDRSEAFF.

This clonotype showed up just a few times. The chain combines TRBV20-1 with TRBJ2-4; no firm D call. The CDR3 totals 15 residues. Trimming removed 4 bases from V and 2 bases from J, with 15 bases in between. Germline lookup yields CDR1 DFQATT and CDR2 SNEGSKA (reference sequence). CDR3 sequence (DNA): TGCAGTGCTAACGTGGTTAGGGCAACCAAAAACATTCAGTACTTC. As protein: CSANVVRATKNIQYF.

V is TRBV10-3 and J is TRBJ1-1; D perhaps matches TRBD1 (6 bases). CDR1 and CDR2 (germline): ENHRY, SYGVKD. The germline V and J ends were trimmed by 3 bases and 1 base, with 6 bases remaining between them. CDR3 length: 13 residues. The CDR3 protein is CAISEQGNTEAFF. CDR3 coding DNA: TGTGCCATCAGTGAACAGGGGAACACTGAAGCTTTCTTT.

This clonotype appeared a few times. The genes are TRBV30 and TRBJ1-2; no clear D gene. Trimming removed 7 bases at V and 4 bases at J, with 16 bases between. Germline V CDR1 and CDR2: GTSNPN, SVGIG (reference sequence). The CDR3 sequence is 13 residues long. The CDR3 coding sequence is TGTGCCTCCCCACGCCTATTCGGCTATGGCTACACCTTC. Encoded protein: CASPRLFGYGYTF.

This clonotype showed up just a few times. One end of the junction does not line up with germline, which may come from a read error. The rearrangement joins TRBV5-1 to TRBJ2-1; 7 positions match TRBD2. Germline V gene lookup returns CDR1 SGHRS and CDR2 YFSETQ. CDR3 size: 18 residues. The CDR3 coding sequence is TGCGCCAGCAGCTTGGCTCTCCCAGCGGGGAGCTCCTACAGTGAGCAGTTCTTC. Translated, it gives CASSLALPAGSSYSEQFF.

This clonotype has just a few counts. V usage is TRBV20-1 and J usage is TRBJ2-1; the D is unclear. CDR3 length equals 12 residues. V was trimmed by 6 bases and J by 7 bases, leaving 13 bases between them. In germline, CDR1 is DFQATT, CDR2 SNEGSKA (reference sequence). The CDR3 here is CSARPGWNEQFF. CDR3 bases: TGCAGTGCCCGTCCCGGGTGGAATGAGCAGTTCTTC.

V usage is TRBV20-1 and J usage is TRBJ2-5; 7 nucleotides line up with TRBD1. CDR1 and CDR2 (germline): DFQATT, SNEGSKA (reference sequence). Losses at the gene ends were 2 bases for V and 11 bases for J; bases not matched to a gene: 8. This CDR3 has 12 amino acids. The CDR3 DNA is TGCAGTGCTAGAAAGGGGGCTTGGGAGCAGTACTTC. It codes for CSARKGAWEQYF.